One sample yielded the 20 T cell receptor beta chains listed below, sequenced in a study of identical twins (dated by TCRdb to 2016 to 2017). The library was generated by 5' RACE. The sequencer listed for this sample is Illumina HiSeq 2000. TCRdb passed the public sequencing reads through fastp at Q25 and MiXCR, retaining productive beta sequences. Every CDR3 protein is listed once, alongside the most common genes and DNA of its rows. For this sample there are under 1 million distinct CDR3 sequences; 9% to 15% appear just once. Roughly 1.6% of the sample is in the top ten clones. The same specimen was also included in a second study, on yellow fever vaccine responses in identical twins.

The source material was PBMCs. These TCRs come from a woman under 30 in good health.

The chain joins TRBV20-1 to TRBJ2-7; 8 nucleotides line up with TRBD1. J gave up 0 bases and V 3 bases, and 4 bases lay outside the gene matches. CDR1 DFQATT and CDR2 SNEGSKA come from the germline V gene (reference sequence). CDR3 length: 14 amino acids. The CDR3 reads CSARGTGFSYEQYF. CDR3 in DNA: TGCAGTGCTAGGGGGACAGGATTCTCCTACGAGCAGTACTTC.

This clonotype was detected only a few times. CDR3 sequence (DNA): TGTGCCAGCAGCTCGGACAGGGGGATCGGTGGCTACACCTTC. It codes for CASSSDRGIGGYTF. V and J are TRBV7-9 and TRBJ1-2, with 10 bases matching TRBD1. With V trimmed by 4 bases and J by 7 bases, 6 bases remained unmatched. CDR3 length equals 14 residues. The V gene's germline CDR1 is SEHNR and CDR2 FQNEAQ (reference sequence).

This clonotype was observed a handful of times. This chain links TRBV6-5 with TRBJ2-1, with a tentative D call TRBD1 (5 bases). CDR1 MNHEY and CDR2 SVGAGI come from the germline V gene. The CDR3 runs 15 residues. V was cut by 2 bases and J by 8 bases, with 16 bases left in between. CDR3 protein: CASSYTQGRADEQFF. CDR3 coding DNA: TGTGCCAGCAGTTACACCCAGGGTCGCGCAGATGAGCAGTTCTTC.

This clonotype was observed at least ten times. The J gene is TRBJ2-7, the V gene TRBV10-3, with D possibly called TRBD1 or TRBD2 (6 bases each). Germline V gene sequence: CDR1 ENHRY, CDR2 SYGVKD. Trimming pared 5 bases from V and 5 bases from J, leaving 16 bases between. This CDR3 has 14 residues. In DNA, the CDR3 is TGTGCCATCAGTATAGGGGGGAAAGATGACGAGCAGTACTTC. It specifies CAISIGGKDDEQYF.

CDR3 sequence: CASSSIAEYEQYF. For the CDR3, the DNA is TGTGCCAGCAGTTCGATAGCGGAATACGAGCAGTACTTC. The chain joins TRBV28 to TRBJ2-7; perhaps TRBD2 as D (6 bases). V shed 4 bases and J shed 4 bases, with 11 bases lying between them. The CDR3 is 13 residues long. Looked up from germline, CDR1 is MDHEN and CDR2 is SYDVKM.

The chain joins TRBV5-1 to TRBJ2-3, with D perhaps TRBD2 (5 bases). Deletions cut 0 bases from V and 6 bases from J, with 14 bases between. Germline loops: CDR1 SGHRS, CDR2 YFSETQ. This CDR3 contains 15 residues. DNA for the CDR3: TGCGCCAGCAGCTTGGATTCTCCGGGGTGGGATACGCAGTATTTT. Protein: CASSLDSPGWDTQYF. The entire variable domain, with the rest obtained from reference TRBV5-1 and TRBJ2-3, is as follows: KAGVTQTPRYLIKTRGQQVTLSCSPISGHRSVSWYQQTPGQGLQFLFEYFSETQRNKGNFPGRFSGRQFSNSRSEMNVSTLELGDSALYLCASSLDSPGWDTQYFGPGTRLTVL.

The chain joins TRBV10-3 to TRBJ2-7; 14 nucleotides line up with TRBD2. CDR3 length: 18 amino acids. The V and J ends lost 8 bases and 4 bases, in that order; junction bases with no gene match: 16. Looked up from germline, CDR1 is ENHRY and CDR2 is SYGVKD. The CDR3 DNA sequence: TGTGCCATCCCGGCCGGCAGACTAGCGGGGGGGCCGAGGTACGAGCAGTACGTC. Encoded protein: CAIPAGRLAGGPRYEQYV.

The V call is TRBV5-1, the J call TRBJ2-1; D perhaps matches TRBD1 (6 bases). Deletions cut 5 bases from V and 4 bases from J, with 13 bases between. Germline assignment: CDR1 SGHRS and CDR2 YFSETQ. The CDR3 consists of 14 residues. The CDR3 spells CASSSGHPYNEQFF. For the CDR3, the DNA is TGCGCCAGCAGTTCGGGACACCCGTACAATGAGCAGTTCTTC.

This clonotype was counted between two and nine times. The J gene is TRBJ2-7, the V gene TRBV20-1, with a tentative D call TRBD1 (5 bases). V was cut by 3 bases and J by 0 bases, with 18 bases left in between. The CDR3 loop spans 16 amino acids. Germline V gene sequence: CDR1 DFQATT, CDR2 SNEGSKA (reference sequence). The CDR3 sequence: CSASPSLGVNSYEQYF. The CDR3 DNA follows: TGCAGTGCTAGTCCCTCTTTAGGGGTTAACTCCTACGAGCAGTACTTC.

The chain joins TRBV5-1 to TRBJ2-3, with 8 bases fitting TRBD2. V lost 1 base, J lost 0 bases, and 19 bases stayed unmatched. The CDR3 length is 21 residues. Germline V lookup: CDR1 SGHRS, CDR2 YFSETQ. CDR3 coding DNA: TGCGCCAGCAGCTTGAATATAGCGGGGTTGGCTGTCGGTCACAGCACAGATACGCAGTATTTT. It yields the protein CASSLNIAGLAVGHSTDTQYF.

This clonotype was detected only a few times. V and J are TRBV2 and TRBJ1-1, with D hard to call. CDR1 is SNHLY, CDR2 FYNNEI, per germline. The CDR3 runs to 16 residues. The germline V and J ends were trimmed by 5 bases and 0 bases, with 16 bases remaining between them. Here the CDR3 DNA reads TGTGCCAGCAGTCCTCGACTAGCGGCCGTGAACACTGAAGCTTTCTTT. This translates into CASSPRLAAVNTEAFF. Using reference TRBV2 and TRBJ1-1 for the parts outside the CDR3, the full variable domain is EPEVTQTPSHQVTQMGQEVILRCVPISNHLYFYWYRQILGQKVEFLVSFYNNEISEKSEIFDDQFSVERPDGSNFTLKIRSTKLEDSAMYFCASSPRLAAVNTEAFFGQGTRLTVV.

The chain joins TRBV10-3 to TRBJ1-2, with D uncertain. The CDR3 loop spans 14 amino acids. V lost 3 bases and J lost 0, with 8 bases in between. Germline V CDR1 and CDR2: ENHRY, SYGVKD. CDR3 in DNA: TGTGCCATCAGTGATGCAGCGACTAACTATGGCTACACCTTC. Amino acid sequence: CAISDAATNYGYTF.

The chain couples TRBV3-1 to TRBJ2-3; 9 bases fit TRBD1. Germline CDR1 is LGHDT and CDR2 is YNNKEL (reference sequence). This CDR3 region has 16 residues. J lost 4 bases, V lost 4 bases, and 9 bases had no gene match. This chain's CDR3 is CASSRPVRQGADTQYF. The CDR3 region has the DNA TGTGCCAGCAGCCGACCAGTGAGACAGGGGGCAGATACGCAGTATTTT.

This clonotype has just a few counts. The chain uses TRBV29-1 and TRBJ2-7; D is uncertain. Germline CDR1 and CDR2: SQVTM and ANQGSEA. This CDR3 spans 11 amino acids. Trimming shortened V by 0 bases and J by 13 bases, and 13 bases separated the two germline ends. This chain's CDR3 is CSVEERGSYYV. CDR3 sequence (DNA): TGCAGCGTTGAAGAACGCGGAAGTTATTACGTC.

This clonotype turned up a few times. J is TRBJ1-1 and V is TRBV12-3 or TRBV12-4; D call uncertain. The CDR3 extends over 14 amino acids. Trimming took off 5 bases at V and 5 bases at J, with 15 bases between the two ends. Here the CDR3 DNA reads TGTGCCAGCAGTAAAGAACCCCTAAGGACTGAAGCTTTCTTT. As protein: CASSKEPLRTEAFF.

In this sample, this clonotype turned up a few times. This CDR3 reads CSATVAGGWDEQYV. DNA of the CDR3: TGCAGTGCCACGGTAGCGGGGGGGTGGGACGAGCAGTACGTC. The J gene is TRBJ2-7, the V gene TRBV20-1; TRBD2 matches 11 bases. CDR3 length: 14 amino acids. Germline V gene data show CDR1 as DFQATT and CDR2 as SNEGSKA (reference sequence). V shed 6 bases, J shed 5 bases, and the junction held 9 bases outside the gene matches.

The rearrangement uses TRBV12-3 or TRBV12-4 and TRBJ1-4, with D hard to call. This CDR3 is built from 12 residues. Trimming removed 10 bases at V and 8 bases at J, with 14 bases between. In DNA form, the CDR3 reads TGTGCCATCACTGACGGCTACGAAAAACTGTTTTTT. Protein product: CAITDGYEKLFF.

The DNA of the CDR3 is TGTGCCAGCACCAGGGACCCCTATGGCTACACCTTC. It yields the protein CASTRDPYGYTF. The rearrangement joins TRBV2 to TRBJ1-2; a possible D gene is TRBD1 (5 bases). The CDR3 loop spans 12 amino acids. Per germline, CDR1 SNHLY and CDR2 FYNNEI. With 7 bases removed from V and 4 bases from J, the gap between germline ends came to 10 bases.

This clonotype was seen ten or more times. The chain links TRBV2 to TRBJ1-2; D remains unclear. CDR1 is SNHLY, CDR2 FYNNEI, per germline. The CDR3 has 12 residues. V was shortened by 6 bases and J by 2 bases, with 7 bases between the two germline ends. The CDR3 protein is CASRPLNYGYTF. For the CDR3, the DNA is TGTGCCAGCAGGCCCTTAAACTATGGCTACACCTTC.

Of note for this clonotype: Relative to the germline gene, one junction end is altered; a read error may explain this. V and J are TRBV5-7 and TRBJ2-2; D remains unclear. TRBV5-7 is noted as an ORF with a role that remains uncertain. The CDR3 loop spans 17 amino acids. CDR3 nucleotides: TGTGCCATCAGCTCTGGGGTCCTCTGGGCGAACACCGGGGAGCTGTTTTTT. Translation gives CAISSGVLWANTGELFF.